This T cell receptor (beta chain) comes out of a study of monozygotic twins with inflammatory bowel disease. The CDR3 has 14 amino acids. CDR1 and CDR2 (germline): SEHNR, FQNEAQ (reference sequence). The team made cDNA by running eight separate reactions for each sample. UMIs were attached via template switching, each with a 6-nucleotide sample barcode. TCRdb reanalyzed the 5' RACE reads, giving one entry per CDR3 protein sequence and no DNA. This sample's table reports some 170,000 distinct CDR3 sequences. The J gene is TRBJ2-3, the V gene TRBV7-9; lacking DNA, the TRBD2 call made by TCRdb goes unchecked. The clonotype originates from a human donor with ulcerative colitis or Crohn's disease, or a healthy co-twin of an affected twin (not recorded which). Sequencing was carried out using blood. The CDR3 here is CASSPLAGADTQYF.